This T cell receptor (beta chain) was captured by sequencing in a study of post-analysis software for immune sequencing data. Overall study context: The cohort encompassed relapsing-remitting, secondary progressive and progressive-relapsing multiple sclerosis disease courses. Whole-study results and caveats: When compared against controls, multiple sclerosis patients showed significantly lower normalized Chao1 diversity. Comparison of patients with controls showed five TRBV segments more frequent in patients, TRBV5-6, TRBV5-1 and TRBV20-1 among them. Those samples that were prepared in the same batch co-clustered strongly by F measure.

The authors incorporated unique molecular identifiers into the TCR beta cDNA libraries. Roughly 500,000 cDNA molecules were obtained per 1 to 10 million input T cells. TCRdb reanalysed the PCR reads using MiXCR and keeps one entry per CDR3 protein. The sample yields about 770,000 distinct CDR3 sequences, just over 45% seen once. Germline CDR1 and CDR2: MNHEY and SVGEGT. The CDR3 spans 14 residues. Deletions cut 2 bases from V and 3 bases from J, with 11 bases between. A few counts support this clonotype. Its antigen is unknown. Sequencing input: blood. The chain uses TRBV6-2 or TRBV6-3 and TRBJ2-7; a weak D match, TRBD1 (5 bases). The receptor was derived from a girl aged 10-17 years with multiple sclerosis. The CDR3 here is CASSYEQGVYEQYF. Here the CDR3 DNA reads TGTGCCAGCAGTTACGAGCAGGGTGTCTACGAGCAGTACTTC.